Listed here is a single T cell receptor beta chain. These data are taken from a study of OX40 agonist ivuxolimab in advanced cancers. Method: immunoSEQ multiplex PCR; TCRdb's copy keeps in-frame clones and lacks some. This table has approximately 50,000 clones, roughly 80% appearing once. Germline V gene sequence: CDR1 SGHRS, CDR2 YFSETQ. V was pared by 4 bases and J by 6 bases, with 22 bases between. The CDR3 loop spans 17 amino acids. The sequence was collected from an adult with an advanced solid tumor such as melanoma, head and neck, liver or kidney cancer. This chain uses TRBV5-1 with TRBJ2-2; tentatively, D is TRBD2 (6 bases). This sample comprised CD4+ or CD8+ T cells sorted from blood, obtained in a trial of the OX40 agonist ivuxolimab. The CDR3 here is CASSPAGSGPRSGELFF. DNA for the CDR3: TGCGCCAGCAGCCCCGCCGGGAGCGGGCCAAGGTCCGGGGAGCTGTTTTTT.